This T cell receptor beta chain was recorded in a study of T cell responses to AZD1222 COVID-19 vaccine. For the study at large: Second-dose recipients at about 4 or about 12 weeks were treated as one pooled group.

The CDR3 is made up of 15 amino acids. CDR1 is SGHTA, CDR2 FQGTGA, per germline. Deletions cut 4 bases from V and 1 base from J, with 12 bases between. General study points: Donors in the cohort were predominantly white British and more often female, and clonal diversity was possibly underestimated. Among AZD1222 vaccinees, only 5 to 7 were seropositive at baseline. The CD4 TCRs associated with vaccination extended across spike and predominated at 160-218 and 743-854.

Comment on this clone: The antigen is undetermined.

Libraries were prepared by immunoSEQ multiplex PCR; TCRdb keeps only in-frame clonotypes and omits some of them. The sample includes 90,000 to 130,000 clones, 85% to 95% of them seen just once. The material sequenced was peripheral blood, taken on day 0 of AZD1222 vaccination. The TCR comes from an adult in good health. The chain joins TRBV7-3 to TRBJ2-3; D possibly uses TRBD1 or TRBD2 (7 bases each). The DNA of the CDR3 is TGTGCCAGCAGCTCCTCAGGGGGGGGCACAGATACGCAGTATTTT. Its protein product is CASSSSGGGTDTQYF.